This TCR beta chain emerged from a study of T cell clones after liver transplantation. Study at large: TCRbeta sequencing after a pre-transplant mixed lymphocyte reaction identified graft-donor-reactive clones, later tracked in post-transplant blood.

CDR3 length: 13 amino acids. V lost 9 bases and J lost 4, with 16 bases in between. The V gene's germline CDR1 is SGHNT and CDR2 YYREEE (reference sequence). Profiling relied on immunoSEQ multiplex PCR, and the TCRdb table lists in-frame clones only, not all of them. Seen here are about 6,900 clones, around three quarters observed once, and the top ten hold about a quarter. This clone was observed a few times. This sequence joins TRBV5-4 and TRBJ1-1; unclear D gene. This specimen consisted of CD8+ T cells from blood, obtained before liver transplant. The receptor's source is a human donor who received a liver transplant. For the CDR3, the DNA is TGTGCCACTCGGGTGGAGGGAAGCACTGAAGCTTTCTTT. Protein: CATRVEGSTEAFF.